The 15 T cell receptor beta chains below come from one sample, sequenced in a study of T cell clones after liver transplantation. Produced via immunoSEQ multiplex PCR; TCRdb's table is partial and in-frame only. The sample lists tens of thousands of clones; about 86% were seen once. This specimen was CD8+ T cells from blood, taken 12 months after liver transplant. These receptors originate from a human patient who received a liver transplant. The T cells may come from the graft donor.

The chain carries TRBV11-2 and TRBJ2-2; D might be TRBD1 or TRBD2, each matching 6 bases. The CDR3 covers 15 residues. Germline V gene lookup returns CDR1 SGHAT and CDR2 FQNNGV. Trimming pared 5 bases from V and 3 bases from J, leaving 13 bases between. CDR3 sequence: CASSPGAGYTGELFF. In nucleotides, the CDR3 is TGTGCCAGCAGCCCGGGGGCAGGGTACACCGGGGAGCTGTTTTTT.

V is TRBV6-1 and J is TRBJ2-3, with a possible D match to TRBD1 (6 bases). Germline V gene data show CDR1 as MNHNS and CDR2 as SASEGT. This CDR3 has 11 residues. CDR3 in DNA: TGTGCGACAGGACGAAAAGATACGCAGTATTTT. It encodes CATGRKDTQYF.

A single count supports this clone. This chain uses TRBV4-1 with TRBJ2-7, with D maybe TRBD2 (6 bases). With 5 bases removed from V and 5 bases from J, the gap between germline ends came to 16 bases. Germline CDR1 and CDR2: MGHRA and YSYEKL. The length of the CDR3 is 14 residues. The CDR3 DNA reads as TGCGCCAGCAGCGTAAGGACTATCAGAGACGAGCAGTACTTC. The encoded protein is CASSVRTIRDEQYF.

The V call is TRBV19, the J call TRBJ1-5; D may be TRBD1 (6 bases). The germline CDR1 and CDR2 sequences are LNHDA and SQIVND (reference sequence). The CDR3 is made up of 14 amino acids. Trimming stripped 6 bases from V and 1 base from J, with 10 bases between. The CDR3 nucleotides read TGTGCCAGTAGCCTGGGACACAGCAATCAGCCCCAGCATTTT. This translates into CASSLGHSNQPQHF.

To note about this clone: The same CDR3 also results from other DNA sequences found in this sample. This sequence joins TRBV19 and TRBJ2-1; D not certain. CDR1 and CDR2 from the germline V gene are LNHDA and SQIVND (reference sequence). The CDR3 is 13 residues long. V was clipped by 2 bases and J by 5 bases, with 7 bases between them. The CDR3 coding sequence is TGTGCCAGTAGTATAAATAGCAACAATGAGCAGTTCTTC. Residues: CASSINSNNEQFF.

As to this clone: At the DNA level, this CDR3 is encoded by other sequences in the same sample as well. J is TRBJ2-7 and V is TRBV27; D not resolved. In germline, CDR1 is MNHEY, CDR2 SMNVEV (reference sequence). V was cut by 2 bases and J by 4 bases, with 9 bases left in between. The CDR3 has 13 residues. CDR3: CASSLGTTYEQYF. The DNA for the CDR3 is TGTGCCAGCAGTTTAGGCACCACATACGAGCAGTACTTC.

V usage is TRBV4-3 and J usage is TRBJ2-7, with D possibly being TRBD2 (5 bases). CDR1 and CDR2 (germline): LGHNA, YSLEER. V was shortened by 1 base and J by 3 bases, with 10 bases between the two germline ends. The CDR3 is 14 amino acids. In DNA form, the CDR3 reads TGCGCCAGCAGCCAAGCCCAAGGGAGCTACGAGCAGTACTTC. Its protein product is CASSQAQGSYEQYF.

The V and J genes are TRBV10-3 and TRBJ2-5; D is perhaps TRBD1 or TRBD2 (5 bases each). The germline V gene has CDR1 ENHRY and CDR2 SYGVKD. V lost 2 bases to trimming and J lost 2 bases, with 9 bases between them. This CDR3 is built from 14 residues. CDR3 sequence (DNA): TGTGCCATCAGTGAGCGGGACGCGCAAGAGACCCAGTACTTC. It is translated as CAISERDAQETQYF.

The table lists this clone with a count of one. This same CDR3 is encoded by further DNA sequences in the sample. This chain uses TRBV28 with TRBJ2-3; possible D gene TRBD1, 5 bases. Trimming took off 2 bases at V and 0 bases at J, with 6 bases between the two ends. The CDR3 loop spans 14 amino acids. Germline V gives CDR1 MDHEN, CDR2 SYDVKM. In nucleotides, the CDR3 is TGTGCCAGCAGTTTAAGGGGCAGCACAGATACGCAGTATTTT. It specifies CASSLRGSTDTQYF.

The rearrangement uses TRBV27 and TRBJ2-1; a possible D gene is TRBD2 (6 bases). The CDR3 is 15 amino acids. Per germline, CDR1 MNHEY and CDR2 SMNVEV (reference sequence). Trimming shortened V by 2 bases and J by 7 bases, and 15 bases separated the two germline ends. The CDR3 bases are TGTGCCAGCAGTTTAATGCCCCTCGCGGGGAATGAGCAGTTCTTC. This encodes CASSLMPLAGNEQFF.

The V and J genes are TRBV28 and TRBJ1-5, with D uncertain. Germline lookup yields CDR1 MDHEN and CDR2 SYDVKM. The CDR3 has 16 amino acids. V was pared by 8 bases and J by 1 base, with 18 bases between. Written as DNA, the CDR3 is TGTGCCAGCGAATTACCGGGCGGGGTGAGCAATCAGCCCCAGCATTTT. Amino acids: CASELPGGVSNQPQHF.

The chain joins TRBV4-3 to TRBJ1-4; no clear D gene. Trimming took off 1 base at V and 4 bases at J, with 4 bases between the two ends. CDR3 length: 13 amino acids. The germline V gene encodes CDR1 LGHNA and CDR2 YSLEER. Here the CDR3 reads CASSQGLNEKLFF. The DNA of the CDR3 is TGCGCCAGCAGCCAAGGCCTTAATGAAAAACTGTTTTTT.

As DNA, the CDR3 is TGTGCTAGTGGTTTGAGTGGATTCACAGATACGCAGTATTTT. Residues: CASGLSGFTDTQYF. V is TRBV12-5 and J is TRBJ2-3; D uncertain. There are 14 residues in the CDR3. V was pared by 2 bases and J by 2 bases, with 8 bases between. CDR1 is LGHNT and CDR2 is FRNRAP in the germline V gene.

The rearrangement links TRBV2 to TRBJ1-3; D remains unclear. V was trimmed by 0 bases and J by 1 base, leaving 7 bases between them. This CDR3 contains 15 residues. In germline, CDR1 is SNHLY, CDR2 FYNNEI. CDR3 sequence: CASSEAQPSGNTIYF. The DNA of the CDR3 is TGTGCCAGCAGTGAAGCGCAGCCTTCTGGAAACACCATATATTTT.

CDR3 bases: TGTGCCAGCAGTGGGGACTTAGGCAAAAACATTCAGTACTTC. Protein sequence: CASSGDLGKNIQYF. The chain couples TRBV2 to TRBJ2-4, with D possibly TRBD2 on 6 matching bases. This CDR3 has 14 residues. V lost 4 bases, J lost 3 bases, and 10 bases lay in between. Germline lookup yields CDR1 SNHLY and CDR2 FYNNEI. Full variable domain (outside the CDR3, taken from reference TRBV2 and TRBJ2-4): EPEVTQTPSHQVTQMGQEVILRCVPISNHLYFYWYRQILGQKVEFLVSFYNNEISEKSEIFDDQFSVERPDGSNFTLKIRSTKLEDSAMYFCASSGDLGKNIQYFGAGTRLSVL.